This T cell receptor (beta chain) was sequenced during a study of CD8 T cells in ankylosing spondylitis. Findings and caveats of the study: Researchers report that disease-linked clones proved CD8+ and relatively rare in peripheral blood. Among TCR beta sequences, a motif of under 10 highly homologous variants appeared characteristic of ankylosing spondylitis blood.

One entry per CDR3 protein results from TCRdb running MiXCR on the 5' RACE reads. The repertoire holds over 450,000 distinct CDR3 sequences, with about 13% as singletons. V shed 0 bases and J shed 7 bases, with 12 bases lying between them. The CDR3 consists of 15 residues. Per germline, CDR1 WNHNN and CDR2 SYGVQD (reference sequence). The sample holds many counts of this clonotype. Antigen: not known. The chain links TRBV10-1 to TRBJ2-2; D is undetermined. Sequencing was performed on blood, either unsorted or a sorted T cell fraction (not recorded which). This TCR came from a male donor with ankylosing spondylitis. CDR3 in amino acids: CASSESAQEVGELFF. CDR3 DNA sequence: TGCGCCAGCAGTGAGTCGGCTCAAGAGGTCGGGGAGCTGTTTTTT.